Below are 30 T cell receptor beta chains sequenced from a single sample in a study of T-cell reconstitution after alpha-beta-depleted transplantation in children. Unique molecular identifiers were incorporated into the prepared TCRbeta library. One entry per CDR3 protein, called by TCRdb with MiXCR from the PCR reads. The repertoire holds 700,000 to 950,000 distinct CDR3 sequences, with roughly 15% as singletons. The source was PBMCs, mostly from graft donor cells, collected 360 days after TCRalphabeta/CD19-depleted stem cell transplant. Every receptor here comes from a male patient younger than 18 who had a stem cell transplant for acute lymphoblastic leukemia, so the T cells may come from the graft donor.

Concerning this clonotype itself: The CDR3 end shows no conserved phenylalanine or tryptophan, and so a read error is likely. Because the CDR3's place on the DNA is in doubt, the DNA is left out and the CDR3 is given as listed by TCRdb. The CDR3 reads CASSFLAGAGGELSL. The chain recombines TRBV27 with TRBJ2-2; whether TRBD2, the table's D call, matches the DNA was not checked. The CDR3 extends over 15 residues, inclusive of both ends. Germline V CDR1 and CDR2: MNHEY, SMNVEV (reference sequence).

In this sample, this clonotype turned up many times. DNA for the CDR3: TGTGCCAGCAGCTTAAGGCTTGGGGAGCTGTTTTTT. This gives the protein CASSLRLGELFF. This sequence joins TRBV11-2 and TRBJ2-2; D not resolved. CDR3 size: 12 residues. Germline V gene data show CDR1 as SGHAT and CDR2 as FQNNGV. V was clipped by 2 bases and J by 8 bases, with 6 bases between them.

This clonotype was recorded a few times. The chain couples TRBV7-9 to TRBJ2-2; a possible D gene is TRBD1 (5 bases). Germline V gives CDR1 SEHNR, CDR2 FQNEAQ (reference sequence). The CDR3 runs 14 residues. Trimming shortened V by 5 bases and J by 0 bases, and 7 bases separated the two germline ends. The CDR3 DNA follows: TGTGCCAGCAGCCGACAGCCGAACACCGGGGAGCTGTTTTTT. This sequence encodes CASSRQPNTGELFF. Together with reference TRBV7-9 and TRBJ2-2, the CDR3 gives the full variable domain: DTGVSQNPRHKITKRGQNVTFRCDPISEHNRLYWYRQTLGQGPEFLTYFQNEAQLEKSRLLSDRFSAERPKGSFSTLEIQRTEQGDSAMYLCASSRQPNTGELFFGEGSRLTVL.

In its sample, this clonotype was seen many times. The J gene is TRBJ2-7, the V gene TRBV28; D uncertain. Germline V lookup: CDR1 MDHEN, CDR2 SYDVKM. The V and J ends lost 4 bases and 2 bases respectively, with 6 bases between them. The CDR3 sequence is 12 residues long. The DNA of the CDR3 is TGTGCCAGCAGTTCCAATACCTACGAGCAGTACTTC. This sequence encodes CASSSNTYEQYF. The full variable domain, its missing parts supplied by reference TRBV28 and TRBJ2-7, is DVKVTQSSRYLVKRTGEKVFLECVQDMDHENMFWYRQDPGLGLRLIYFSYDVKMKEKGDIPEGYSVSREKKERFSLILESASTNQTSMYLCASSSNTYEQYFGPGTRLTVT.

DNA for the CDR3: TGTGCCAGCAGTTTAGCCGGGACCTTACAAGAGACCCAGTACTTC. Translated: CASSLAGTLQETQYF. The chain recombines TRBV27 with TRBJ2-5; D assignment may be TRBD1 or TRBD2 (5 bases each). Between the trimmed V and J ends, which lost 2 bases and 2 bases, there was a span of 12 bases. The length of the CDR3 is 15 residues. Germline V gene lookup returns CDR1 MNHEY and CDR2 SMNVEV (reference sequence).

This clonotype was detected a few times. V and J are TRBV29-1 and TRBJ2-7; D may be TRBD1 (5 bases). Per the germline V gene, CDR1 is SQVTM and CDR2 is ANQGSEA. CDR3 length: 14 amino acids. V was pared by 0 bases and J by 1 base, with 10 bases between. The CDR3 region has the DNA TGCAGCGTTGAAGATACAGGCGGATCCTACGAGCAGTACTTC. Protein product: CSVEDTGGSYEQYF.

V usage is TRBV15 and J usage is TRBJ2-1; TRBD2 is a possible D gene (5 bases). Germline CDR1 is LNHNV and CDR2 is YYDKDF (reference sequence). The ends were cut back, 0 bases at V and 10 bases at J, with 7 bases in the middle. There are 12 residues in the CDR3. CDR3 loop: CATSRDWREQFF. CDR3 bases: TGTGCCACCAGCAGAGATTGGAGGGAGCAGTTCTTC.

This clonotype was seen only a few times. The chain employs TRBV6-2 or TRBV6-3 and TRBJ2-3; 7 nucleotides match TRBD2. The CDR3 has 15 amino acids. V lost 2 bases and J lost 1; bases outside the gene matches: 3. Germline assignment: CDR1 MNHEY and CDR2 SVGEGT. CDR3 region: CASSYPREGTDTQYF. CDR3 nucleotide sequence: TGTGCCAGCAGTTACCCCCGGGAGGGCACAGATACGCAGTATTTT.

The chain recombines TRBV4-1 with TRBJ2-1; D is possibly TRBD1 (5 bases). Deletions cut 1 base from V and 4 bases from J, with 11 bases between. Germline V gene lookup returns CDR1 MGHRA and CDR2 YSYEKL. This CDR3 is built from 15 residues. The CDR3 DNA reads TGCGCCAGCAGCCAAGTGAGACAGACATACAATGAGCAGTTCTTC. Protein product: CASSQVRQTYNEQFF.

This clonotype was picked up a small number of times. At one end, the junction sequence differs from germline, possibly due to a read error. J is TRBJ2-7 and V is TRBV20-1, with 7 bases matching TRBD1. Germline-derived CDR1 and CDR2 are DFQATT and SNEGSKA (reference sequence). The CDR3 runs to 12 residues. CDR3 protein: CSPRDSSYEQYF. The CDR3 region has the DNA TGCAGTCCTAGGGACAGTTCCTACGAGCAGTACTTC.

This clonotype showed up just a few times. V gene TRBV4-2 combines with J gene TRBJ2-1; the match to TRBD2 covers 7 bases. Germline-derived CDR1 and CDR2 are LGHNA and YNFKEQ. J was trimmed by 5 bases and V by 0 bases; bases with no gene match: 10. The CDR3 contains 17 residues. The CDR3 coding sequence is TGTGCCAGCAGCCAAGATCTCCTTCCGGGAGGTAACAATGAGCAGTTCTTC. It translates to CASSQDLLPGGNNEQFF.

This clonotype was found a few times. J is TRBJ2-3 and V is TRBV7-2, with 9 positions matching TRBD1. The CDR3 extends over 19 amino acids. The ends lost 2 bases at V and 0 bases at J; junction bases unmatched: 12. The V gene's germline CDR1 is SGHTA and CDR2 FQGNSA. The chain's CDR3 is CASSLSMREDRGSTDTQYF. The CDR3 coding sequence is TGTGCCAGCAGCTTATCGATGCGTGAGGACAGGGGAAGCACAGATACGCAGTATTTT.

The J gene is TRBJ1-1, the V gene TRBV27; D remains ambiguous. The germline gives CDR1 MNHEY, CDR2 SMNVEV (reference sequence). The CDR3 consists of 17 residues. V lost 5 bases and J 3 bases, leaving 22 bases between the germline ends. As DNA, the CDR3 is TGTGCCAGCAGTATGGTCGGGGTGGGTCTTGGGGACACTGAAGCTTTCTTT. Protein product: CASSMVGVGLGDTEAFF.

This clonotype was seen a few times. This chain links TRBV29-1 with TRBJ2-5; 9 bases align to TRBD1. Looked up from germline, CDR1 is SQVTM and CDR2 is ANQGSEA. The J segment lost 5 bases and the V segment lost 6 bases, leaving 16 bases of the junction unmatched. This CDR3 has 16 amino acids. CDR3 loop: CSVSPGTGMEMETQYF. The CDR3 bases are TGCAGCGTGAGTCCCGGGACAGGGATGGAAATGGAGACCCAGTACTTC.

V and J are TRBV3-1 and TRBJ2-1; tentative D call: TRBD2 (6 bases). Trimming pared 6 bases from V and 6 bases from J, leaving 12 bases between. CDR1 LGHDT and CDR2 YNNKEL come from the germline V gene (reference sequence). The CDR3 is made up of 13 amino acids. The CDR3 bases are TGTGCCAGCAGACACGAACTAGCCAATGAGCAGTTCTTC. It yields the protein CASRHELANEQFF.

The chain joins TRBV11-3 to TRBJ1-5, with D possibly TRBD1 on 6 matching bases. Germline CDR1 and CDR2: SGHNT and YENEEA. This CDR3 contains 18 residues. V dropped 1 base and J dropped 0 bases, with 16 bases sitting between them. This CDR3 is CASSLGTGSRYSNQPQHF. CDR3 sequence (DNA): TGTGCCAGCAGCTTAGGAACAGGGTCTAGGTATAGCAATCAGCCCCAGCATTTT.

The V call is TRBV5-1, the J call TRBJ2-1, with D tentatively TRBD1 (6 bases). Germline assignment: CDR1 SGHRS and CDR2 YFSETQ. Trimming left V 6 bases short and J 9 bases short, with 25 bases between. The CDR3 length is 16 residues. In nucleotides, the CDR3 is TGCGCCAGCAATTTCGAGCAGGGGCTGCCTTTGGGTGAGCAGTTCTTC. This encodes CASNFEQGLPLGEQFF. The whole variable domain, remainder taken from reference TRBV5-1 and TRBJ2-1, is KAGVTQTPRYLIKTRGQQVTLSCSPISGHRSVSWYQQTPGQGLQFLFEYFSETQRNKGNFPGRFSGRQFSNSRSEMNVSTLELGDSALYLCASNFEQGLPLGEQFFGPGTRLTVL.

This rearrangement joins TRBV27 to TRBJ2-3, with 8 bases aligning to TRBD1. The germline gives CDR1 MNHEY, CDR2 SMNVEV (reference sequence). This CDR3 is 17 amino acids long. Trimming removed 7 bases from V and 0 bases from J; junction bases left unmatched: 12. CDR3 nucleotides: TGTGCCAGCATGCAGGACAGGGAAACTCCTAGCACAGATACGCAGTATTTT. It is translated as CASMQDRETPSTDTQYF.

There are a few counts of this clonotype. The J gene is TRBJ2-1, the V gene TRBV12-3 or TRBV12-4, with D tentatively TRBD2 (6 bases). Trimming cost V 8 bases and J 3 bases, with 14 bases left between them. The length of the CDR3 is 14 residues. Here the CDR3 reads CASQGGTLYNEQFF. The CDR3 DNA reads TGTGCCAGCCAGGGCGGGACCCTCTACAATGAGCAGTTCTTC.

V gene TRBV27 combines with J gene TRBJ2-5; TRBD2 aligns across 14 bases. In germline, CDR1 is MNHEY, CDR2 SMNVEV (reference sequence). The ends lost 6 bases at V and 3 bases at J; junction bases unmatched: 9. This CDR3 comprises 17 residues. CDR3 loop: CASRPQRGLAGEETQYF. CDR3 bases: TGTGCCAGCAGGCCCCAAAGGGGACTAGCGGGAGAAGAGACCCAGTACTTC.

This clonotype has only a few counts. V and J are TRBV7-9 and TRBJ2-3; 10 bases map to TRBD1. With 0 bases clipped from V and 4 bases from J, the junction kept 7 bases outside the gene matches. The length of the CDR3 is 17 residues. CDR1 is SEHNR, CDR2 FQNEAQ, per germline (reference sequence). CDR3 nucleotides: TGTGCCAGCAGCTTAGCGCCGGGACAGGGGAACCCAGATACGCAGTATTTT. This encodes CASSLAPGQGNPDTQYF.

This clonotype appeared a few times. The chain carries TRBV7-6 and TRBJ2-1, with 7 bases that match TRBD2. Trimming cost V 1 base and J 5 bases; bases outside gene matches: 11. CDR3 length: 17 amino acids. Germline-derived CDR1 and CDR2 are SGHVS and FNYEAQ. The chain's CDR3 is CASSLVGGGRPNNEQFF. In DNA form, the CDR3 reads TGTGCCAGCAGCTTAGTTGGCGGCGGGAGACCCAACAATGAGCAGTTCTTC. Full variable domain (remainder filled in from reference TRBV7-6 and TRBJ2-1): GAGVSQSPRYKVTKRGQDVALRCDPISGHVSLYWYRQALGQGPEFLTYFNYEAQQDKSGLPNDRFSAERPEGSISTLTIQRTEQRDSAMYRCASSLVGGGRPNNEQFFGPGTRLTVL.

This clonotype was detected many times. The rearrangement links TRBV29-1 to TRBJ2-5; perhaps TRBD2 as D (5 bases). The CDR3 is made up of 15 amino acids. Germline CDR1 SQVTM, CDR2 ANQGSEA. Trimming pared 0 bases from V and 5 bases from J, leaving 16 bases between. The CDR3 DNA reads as TGCAGCGTTGAAGACCGCGGGTCCCACGGGGAGACCCAGTACTTC. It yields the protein CSVEDRGSHGETQYF. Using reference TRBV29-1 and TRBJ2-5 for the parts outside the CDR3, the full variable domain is SAVISQKPSRDICQRGTSLTIQCQVDSQVTMMFWYRQQPGQSLTLIATANQGSEATYESGFVIDKFPISRPNLTFSTLTVSNMSPEDSSIYLCSVEDRGSHGETQYFGPGTRLLVL.

CDR3 nucleotide sequence: TGCGCCAGCAGCTTGGTGCCACAAAATGAAAAACTGTTTTTT. This gives the protein CASSLVPQNEKLFF. The rearrangement uses TRBV5-1 and TRBJ1-4; D gene uncertain. The length of the CDR3 is 14 residues. The germline CDR1 and CDR2 sequences are SGHRS and YFSETQ. Trimming removed 0 bases at V and 5 bases at J, with 8 bases between.

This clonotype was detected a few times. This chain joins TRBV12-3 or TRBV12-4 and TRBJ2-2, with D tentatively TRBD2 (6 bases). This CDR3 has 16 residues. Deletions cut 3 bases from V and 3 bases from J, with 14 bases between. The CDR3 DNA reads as TGTGCCAGCAGTTTGATTCCCAGGGAGGACACCGGGGAGCTGTTTTTT. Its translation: CASSLIPREDTGELFF.

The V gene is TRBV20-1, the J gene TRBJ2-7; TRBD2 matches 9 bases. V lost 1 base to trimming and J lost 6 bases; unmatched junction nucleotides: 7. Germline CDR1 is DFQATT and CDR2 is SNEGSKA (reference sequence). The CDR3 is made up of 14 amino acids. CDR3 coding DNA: TGCAGTGCTAGAGTTGGCGGGAGGGCCTCCGAGCAGTACTTC. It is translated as CSARVGGRASEQYF.

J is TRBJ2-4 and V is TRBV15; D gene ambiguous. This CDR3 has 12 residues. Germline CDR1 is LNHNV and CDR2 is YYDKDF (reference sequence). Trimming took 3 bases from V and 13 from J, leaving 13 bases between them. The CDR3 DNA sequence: TGTGCCACCAGCAGCGGGTTTTCTCCCCAGTACTTC. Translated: CATSSGFSPQYF.

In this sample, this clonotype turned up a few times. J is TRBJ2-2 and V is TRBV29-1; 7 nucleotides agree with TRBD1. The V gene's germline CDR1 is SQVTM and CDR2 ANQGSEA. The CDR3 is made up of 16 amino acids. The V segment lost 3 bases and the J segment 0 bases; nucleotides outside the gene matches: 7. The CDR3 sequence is CSVDPGQTSNTGELFF. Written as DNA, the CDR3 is TGCAGCGTTGACCCGGGACAGACGTCGAACACCGGGGAGCTGTTTTTT.

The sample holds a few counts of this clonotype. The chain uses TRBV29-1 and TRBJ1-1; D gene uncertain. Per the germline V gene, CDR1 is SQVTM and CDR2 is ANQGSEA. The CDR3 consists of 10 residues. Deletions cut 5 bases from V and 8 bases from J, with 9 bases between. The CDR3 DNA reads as TGCAGCGTTACCGGCAGCGAAGCTTTCTTT. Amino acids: CSVTGSEAFF. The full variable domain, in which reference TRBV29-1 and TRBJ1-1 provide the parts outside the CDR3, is SAVISQKPSRDICQRGTSLTIQCQVDSQVTMMFWYRQQPGQSLTLIATANQGSEATYESGFVIDKFPISRPNLTFSTLTVSNMSPEDSSIYLCSVTGSEAFFGQGTRLTVV.

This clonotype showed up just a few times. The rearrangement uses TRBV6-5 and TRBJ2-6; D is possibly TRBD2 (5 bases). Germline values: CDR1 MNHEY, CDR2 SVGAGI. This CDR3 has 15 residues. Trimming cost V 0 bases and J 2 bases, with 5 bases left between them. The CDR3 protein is CASSYSRAGANVLTF. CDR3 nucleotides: TGTGCCAGCAGTTACTCGAGGGCTGGGGCCAACGTCCTGACTTTC.